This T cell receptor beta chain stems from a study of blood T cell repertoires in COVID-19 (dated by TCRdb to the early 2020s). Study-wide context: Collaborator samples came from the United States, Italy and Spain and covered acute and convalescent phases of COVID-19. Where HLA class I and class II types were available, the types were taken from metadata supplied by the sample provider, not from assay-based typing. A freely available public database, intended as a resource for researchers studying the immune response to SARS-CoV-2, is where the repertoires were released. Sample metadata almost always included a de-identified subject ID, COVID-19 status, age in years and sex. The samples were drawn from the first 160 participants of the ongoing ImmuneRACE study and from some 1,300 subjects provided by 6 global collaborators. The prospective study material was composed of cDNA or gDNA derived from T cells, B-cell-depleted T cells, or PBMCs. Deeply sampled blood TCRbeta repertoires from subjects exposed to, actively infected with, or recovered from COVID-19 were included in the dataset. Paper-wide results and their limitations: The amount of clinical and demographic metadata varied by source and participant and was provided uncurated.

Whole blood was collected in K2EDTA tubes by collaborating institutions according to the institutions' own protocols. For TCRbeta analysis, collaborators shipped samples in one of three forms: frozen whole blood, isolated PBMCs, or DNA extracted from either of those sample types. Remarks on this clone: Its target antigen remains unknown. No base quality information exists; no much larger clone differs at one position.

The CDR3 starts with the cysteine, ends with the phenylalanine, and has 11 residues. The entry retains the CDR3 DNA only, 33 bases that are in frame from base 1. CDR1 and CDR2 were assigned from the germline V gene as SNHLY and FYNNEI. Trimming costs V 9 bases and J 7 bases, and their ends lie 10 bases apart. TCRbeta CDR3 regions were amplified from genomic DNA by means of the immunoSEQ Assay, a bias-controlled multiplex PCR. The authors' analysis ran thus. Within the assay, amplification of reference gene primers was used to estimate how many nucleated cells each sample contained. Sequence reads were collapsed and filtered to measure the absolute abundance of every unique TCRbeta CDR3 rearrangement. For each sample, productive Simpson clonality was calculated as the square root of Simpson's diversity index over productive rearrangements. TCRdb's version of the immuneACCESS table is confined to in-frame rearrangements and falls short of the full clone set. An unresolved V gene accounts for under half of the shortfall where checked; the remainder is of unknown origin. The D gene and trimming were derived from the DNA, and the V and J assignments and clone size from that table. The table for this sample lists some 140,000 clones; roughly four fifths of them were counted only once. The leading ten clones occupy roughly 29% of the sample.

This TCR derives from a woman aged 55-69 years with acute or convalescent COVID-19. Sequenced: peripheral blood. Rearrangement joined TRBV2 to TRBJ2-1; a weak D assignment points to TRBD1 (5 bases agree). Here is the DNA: TGTGCCAGTCCGACAGCTAATGAGCAGTTCTTC. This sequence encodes CASPTANEQFF.